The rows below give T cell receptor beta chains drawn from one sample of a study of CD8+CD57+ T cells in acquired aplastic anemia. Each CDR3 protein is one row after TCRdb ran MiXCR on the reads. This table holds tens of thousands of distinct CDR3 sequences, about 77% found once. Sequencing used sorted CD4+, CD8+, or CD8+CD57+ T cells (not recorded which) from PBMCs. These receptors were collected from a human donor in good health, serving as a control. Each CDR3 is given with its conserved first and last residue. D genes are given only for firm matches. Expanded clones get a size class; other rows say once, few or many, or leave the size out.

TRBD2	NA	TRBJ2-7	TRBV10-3	TGTGCCATCAGCTCCGGGGAGGGGGAGCAGTACTTC	CAISSGEGEQYF
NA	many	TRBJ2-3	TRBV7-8	TGTGCCAGCAGCCCGTCCGTTCAGGATACGCAGTATTTT	CASSPSVQDTQYF
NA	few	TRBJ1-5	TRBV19	TGTGCCAGTAGTATAGTGTGGGGGTCTGAGCCCCAGCATTTT	CASSIVWGSEPQHF
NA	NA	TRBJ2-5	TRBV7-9	TGTGCCAGCAGCTTTTTAGGGTTGGAGACCCAGTACTTC	CASSFLGLETQYF
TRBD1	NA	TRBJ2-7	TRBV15	TGTGCCACCAGCAGAGGCGGGACAGGGGTTGAGCAGTACTTC	CATSRGGTGVEQYF
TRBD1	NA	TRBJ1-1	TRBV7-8	TGTGCCAGCAGCTCGGATCGACAGGGAACGGGCACTGAAGCTTTCTTT	CASSSDRQGTGTEAFF
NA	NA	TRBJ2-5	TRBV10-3	TGTGCCGTCAGTGAGTCAACCGGTCAAGGGACCCAGTACTTC	CAVSESTGQGTQYF
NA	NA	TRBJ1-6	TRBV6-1	TGTGCCAGCAGTGAAGCCTGGACGGCGTACAATTCACCCCTCCACTTT	CASSEAWTAYNSPLHF
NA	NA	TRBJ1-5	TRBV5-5	TGTGCCAGCAGCCAAGTTGGCACGGATCGGTCCCAGCATTTT	CASSQVGTDRSQHF
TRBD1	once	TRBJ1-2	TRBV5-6	TGTGCCAGCAGCTTGGGGGGACAGGGGGCGGCTAACTATGGCTACACCTTC	CASSLGGQGAANYGYTF
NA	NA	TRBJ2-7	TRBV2	TGTGCCAGCAAGCGCGAAGCAGGGTTCTACGAGCAGTACTTC	CASKREAGFYEQYF
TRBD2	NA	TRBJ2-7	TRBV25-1	TGTGCCAGCAGTGACCGCGGGAGCAGGGACCCCGAGCAGTACTTC	CASSDRGSRDPEQYF
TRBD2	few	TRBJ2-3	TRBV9	TGTGCCAGCAGCGGCTGGACTAGCGGGGGGGCAGATACGCAGTATTTT	CASSGWTSGGADTQYF
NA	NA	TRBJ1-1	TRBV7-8	TGTGCCAGCAGCGATCCGGTCAGGGGTAACACTGAAGCTTTCTTT	CASSDPVRGNTEAFF
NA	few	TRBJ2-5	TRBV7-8	TGTGCCAGCAGTCCAGCCGGGGCGGGGGAGACCCAGTACTTC	CASSPAGAGETQYF
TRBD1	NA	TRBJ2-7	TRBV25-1	TGTGCCAGCAGTGACCCGGGACAGACCTACGAGCAGTACTTC	CASSDPGQTYEQYF
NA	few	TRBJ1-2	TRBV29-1	TGCAGCTTTTTAGAAGATTATGGCTACACCTTC	CSFLEDYGYTF
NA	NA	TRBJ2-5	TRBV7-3	TGTGCCAGCAGCTTAACATCAGGGGCCCAAGAGACCCAGTACTTC	CASSLTSGAQETQYF
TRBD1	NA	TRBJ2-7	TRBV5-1	TGCGCCAGCAGCTTGGCAGGGGGCGGCCACGAGCAGTACTTC	CASSLAGGGHEQYF
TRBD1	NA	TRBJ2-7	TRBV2	TGTGCCATCTCATCCGGACAGGGATACGAGCAGTACTTC	CAISSGQGYEQYF
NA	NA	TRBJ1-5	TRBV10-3	TGTGCCATCAGTGAGTCGGCGAGCAATCAGCCCCAGCATTTT	CAISESASNQPQHF
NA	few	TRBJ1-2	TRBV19	TGTGCCAGTATTGGCTTGTATGGCTACACCTTC	CASIGLYGYTF
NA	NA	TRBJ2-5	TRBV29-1	TGCAGCGTTACGACGGGTGAGGAGACCCAGTACTTC	CSVTTGEETQYF
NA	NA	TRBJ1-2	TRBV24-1	TGTGCCACCAGTGATGCAACTTCTAACTATGGCTACACCTTC	CATSDATSNYGYTF
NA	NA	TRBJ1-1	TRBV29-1	TGCAGCGCGGGGGACATCGTGAACACTGAAGCTTTCTTT	CSAGDIVNTEAFF
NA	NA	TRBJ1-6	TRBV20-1	TGCAGTGCTAGTATGGGGGATCGATCGAATTCACCCCTCCACTTT	CSASMGDRSNSPLHF
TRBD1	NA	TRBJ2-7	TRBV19	TGTGCCAGTAATCAGGGGGACAACGAGCAGTACTTC	CASNQGDNEQYF
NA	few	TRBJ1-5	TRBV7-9	TGTGCCAGCAGCTCCATGAATCAGCCCCAGCATTTT	CASSSMNQPQHF
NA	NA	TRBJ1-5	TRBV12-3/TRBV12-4	TGTGCCAGCAGACTAGGAAGCAATCAGCCCCAGCATTTT	CASRLGSNQPQHF
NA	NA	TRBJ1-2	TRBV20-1	TGCAGTGCTATGGACGCATACTATGGCTACACCTTC	CSAMDAYYGYTF
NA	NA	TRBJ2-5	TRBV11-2	TGTGTCAGCAGCTCCTACGACAGCTACCAAGAGACCCAGTACTTC	CVSSSYDSYQETQYF
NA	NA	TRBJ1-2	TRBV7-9	TGTGCCAGCAGCTCAGCCCCTAACTATGGCTACACCTTC	CASSSAPNYGYTF
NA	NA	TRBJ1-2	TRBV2	TGTGCCAGCAGTGGGGGGGGGTGGGGCGACTATGGCTACACCTTC	CASSGGGWGDYGYTF
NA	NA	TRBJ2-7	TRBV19	TGTGCCAGTAGTATTGGCCCAGGTTTGGCCGAGCAGTACTTC	CASSIGPGLAEQYF
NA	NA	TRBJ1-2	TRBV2	TGTGCCAGCACCAAGGACGAAACCTATGGCTACACCTTC	CASTKDETYGYTF
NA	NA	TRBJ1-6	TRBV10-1	TGCGCCAACAGTGACGGGAGGACCTATAATTCACCCCTCCACTTT	CANSDGRTYNSPLHF
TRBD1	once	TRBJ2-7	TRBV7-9	TGTGCCAGCAGCCGGGACAGATCCTACTACGAGCAGTACTTC	CASSRDRSYYEQYF
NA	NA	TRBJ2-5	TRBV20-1	TGCAGTGCTAGCTTGCGCGAATGGCAAGAGACCCAGTACTTC	CSASLREWQETQYF